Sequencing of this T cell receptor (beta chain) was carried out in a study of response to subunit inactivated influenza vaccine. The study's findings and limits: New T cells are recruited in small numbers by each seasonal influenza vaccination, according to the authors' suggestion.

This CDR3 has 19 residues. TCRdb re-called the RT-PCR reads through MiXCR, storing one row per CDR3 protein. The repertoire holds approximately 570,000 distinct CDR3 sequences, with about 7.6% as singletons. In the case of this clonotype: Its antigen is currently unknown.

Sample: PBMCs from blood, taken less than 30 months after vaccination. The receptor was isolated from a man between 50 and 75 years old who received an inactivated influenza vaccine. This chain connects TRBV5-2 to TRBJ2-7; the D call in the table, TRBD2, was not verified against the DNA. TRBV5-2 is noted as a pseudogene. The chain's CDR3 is CASNLSHPEGLADSYEQYF. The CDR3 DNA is TGTGCCAGCAACTTATCCCACCCCGAGGGACTAGCTGACTCCTACGAGCAGTACTTC.